Below, 5 T cell receptor beta chains from the same sample are listed, as sequenced in a study of shared clonotypes between healthy human individuals. The naive CD8 subset, CD45RO-negative cells positively selected for CCR7, excluded terminally differentiated effector memory CD45RA+ cells. TCRdb's copy holds only in-frame clones and misses some; the assay was immunoSEQ multiplex PCR. The sample has hundreds of thousands of clones; 95% to 96% are singletons. Sequencing used naive CD8+ T cells sorted from blood. These receptors all come from a woman aged 30 to 39 in good health.

V gene TRBV10-3 combines with J gene TRBJ2-7, with a possible D match to TRBD1 (6 bases). Germline-derived CDR1 and CDR2 are ENHRY and SYGVKD. There are 16 residues in the CDR3. Deletions cut 2 bases from V and 6 bases from J, with 20 bases between. CDR3 nucleotides: TGTGCCATCAGTGAGCTTGGGGGCATCTCTGGGGGCGAGCAGTACTTC. It is translated as CAISELGGISGGEQYF.

The chain is built from TRBV4-2 and TRBJ1-1, with D possibly being TRBD1 (5 bases). The germline V gene has CDR1 LGHNA and CDR2 YNFKEQ. The CDR3 consists of 16 residues. Trimming removed 6 bases from V and 1 base from J, with 18 bases in between. CDR3 in DNA: TGTGCCAGCAGGGGAGCGGGGCGCGGAGGGAACACTGAAGCTTTCTTT. As protein: CASRGAGRGGNTEAFF.

V and J are TRBV5-6 and TRBJ1-2; D may be TRBD1 (5 bases). V was clipped by 2 bases and J by 2 bases, with 16 bases between them. Germline CDR1 SGHDT, CDR2 YYEEEE. The CDR3 has 16 residues. CDR3: CASSFSRDSRNYGYTF. For the CDR3, the DNA is TGTGCCAGCAGCTTTTCCAGGGACTCCAGGAACTATGGCTACACCTTC.

V is TRBV4-2 and J is TRBJ2-3; 7 nucleotides align to TRBD2. This CDR3 is 17 amino acids long. The V and J ends lost 0 bases and 0 bases, in that order; junction bases with no gene match: 6. CDR1 and CDR2 (germline): LGHNA, YNFKEQ. Written as DNA, the CDR3 is TGTGCCAGCAGCCAAGATCAGGGACTAATTAGCACAGATACGCAGTATTTT. The encoded protein is CASSQDQGLISTDTQYF.

The chain couples TRBV5-4 to TRBJ2-2; D unresolved. V lost 4 bases and J lost 5, with 18 bases in between. The CDR3 totals 16 residues. Germline V gene data show CDR1 as SGHNT and CDR2 as YYREEE (reference sequence). CDR3 in amino acids: CASSGVGRKLTGELFF. CDR3 nucleotide sequence: TGTGCCAGCAGCGGGGTGGGCAGGAAACTTACCGGGGAGCTGTTTTTT.